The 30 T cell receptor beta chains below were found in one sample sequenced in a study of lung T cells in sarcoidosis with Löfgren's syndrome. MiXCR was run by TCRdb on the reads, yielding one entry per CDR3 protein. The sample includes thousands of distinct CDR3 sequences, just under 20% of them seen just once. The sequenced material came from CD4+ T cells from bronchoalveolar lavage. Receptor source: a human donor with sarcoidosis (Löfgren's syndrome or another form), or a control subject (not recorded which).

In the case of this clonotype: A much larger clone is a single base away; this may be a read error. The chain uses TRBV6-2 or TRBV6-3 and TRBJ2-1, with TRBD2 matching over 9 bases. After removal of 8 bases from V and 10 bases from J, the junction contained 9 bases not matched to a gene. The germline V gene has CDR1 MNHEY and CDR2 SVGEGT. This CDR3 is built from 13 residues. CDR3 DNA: TGTGCCAGCGGTGGACTAGCGAGCGTAGAGCAGTTCTTC. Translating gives CASGGLASVEQFF.

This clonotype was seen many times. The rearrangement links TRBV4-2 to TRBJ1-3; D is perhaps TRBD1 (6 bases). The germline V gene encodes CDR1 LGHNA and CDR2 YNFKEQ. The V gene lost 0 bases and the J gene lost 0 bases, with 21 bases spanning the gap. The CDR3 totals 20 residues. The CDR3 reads CASSQDLWGSGGPSGNTIYF. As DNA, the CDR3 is TGTGCCAGCAGCCAAGATCTTTGGGGATCTGGGGGCCCCTCTGGAAACACCATATATTTT.

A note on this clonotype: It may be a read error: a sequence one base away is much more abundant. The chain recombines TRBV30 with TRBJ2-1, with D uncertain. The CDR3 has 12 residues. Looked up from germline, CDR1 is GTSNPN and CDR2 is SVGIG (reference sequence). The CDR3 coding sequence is TGTGCCTTGAGTGTACAAGGGAATGAGCAGTTCTTC. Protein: CALSVQGNEQFF.

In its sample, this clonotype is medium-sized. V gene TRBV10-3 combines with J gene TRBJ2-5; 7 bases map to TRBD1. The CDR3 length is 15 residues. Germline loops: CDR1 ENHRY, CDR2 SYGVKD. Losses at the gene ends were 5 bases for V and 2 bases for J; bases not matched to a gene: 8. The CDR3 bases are TGTGCCATCAGTACCTCCGGGACAGCTCAAGAGACCCAGTACTTC. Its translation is CAISTSGTAQETQYF.

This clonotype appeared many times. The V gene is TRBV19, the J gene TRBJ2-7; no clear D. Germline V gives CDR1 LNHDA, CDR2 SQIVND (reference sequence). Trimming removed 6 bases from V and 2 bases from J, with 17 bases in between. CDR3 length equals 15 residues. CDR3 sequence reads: CASSRTVKDAYEQYF. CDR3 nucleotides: TGTGCCAGTAGCCGGACGGTGAAGGACGCCTACGAGCAGTACTTC.

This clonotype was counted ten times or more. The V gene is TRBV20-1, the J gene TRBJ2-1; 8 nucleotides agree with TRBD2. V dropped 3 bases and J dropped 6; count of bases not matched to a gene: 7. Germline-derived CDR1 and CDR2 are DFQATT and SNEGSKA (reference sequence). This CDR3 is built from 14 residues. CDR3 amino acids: CSASLAGGRNEQFF. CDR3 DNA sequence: TGCAGTGCTAGCTTGGCGGGGGGCCGCAATGAGCAGTTCTTC.

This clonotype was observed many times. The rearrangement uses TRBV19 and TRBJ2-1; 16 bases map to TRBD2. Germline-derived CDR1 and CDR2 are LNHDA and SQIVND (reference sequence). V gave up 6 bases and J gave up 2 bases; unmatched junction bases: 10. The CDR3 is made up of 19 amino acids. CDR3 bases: TGTGCCAGTAGCCAATGGGGACTAGCGGGAGGGCCACCCTACAATGAGCAGTTCTTC. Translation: CASSQWGLAGGPPYNEQFF.

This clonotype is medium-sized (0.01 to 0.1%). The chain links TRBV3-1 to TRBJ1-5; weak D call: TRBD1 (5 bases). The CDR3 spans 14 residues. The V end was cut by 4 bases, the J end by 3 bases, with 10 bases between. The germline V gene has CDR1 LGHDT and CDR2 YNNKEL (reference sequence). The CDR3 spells CASSLGGFNQPQHF. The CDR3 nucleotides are TGTGCCAGCAGCCTGGGGGGATTCAATCAGCCCCAGCATTTT.

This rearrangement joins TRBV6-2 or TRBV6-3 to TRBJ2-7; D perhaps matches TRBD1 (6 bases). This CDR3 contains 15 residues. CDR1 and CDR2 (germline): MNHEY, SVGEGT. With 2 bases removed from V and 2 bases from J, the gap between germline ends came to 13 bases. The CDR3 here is CASSYPTGSPYEQYF. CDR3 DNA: TGTGCCAGCAGTTACCCGACAGGTTCTCCCTACGAGCAGTACTTC.

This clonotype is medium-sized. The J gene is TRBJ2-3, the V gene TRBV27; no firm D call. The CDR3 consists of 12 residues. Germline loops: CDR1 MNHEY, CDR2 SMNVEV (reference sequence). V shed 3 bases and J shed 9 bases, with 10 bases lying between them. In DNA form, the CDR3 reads TGTGCCAGCAGTTTGGTGCCCGGGACGCAGTATTTT. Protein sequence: CASSLVPGTQYF.

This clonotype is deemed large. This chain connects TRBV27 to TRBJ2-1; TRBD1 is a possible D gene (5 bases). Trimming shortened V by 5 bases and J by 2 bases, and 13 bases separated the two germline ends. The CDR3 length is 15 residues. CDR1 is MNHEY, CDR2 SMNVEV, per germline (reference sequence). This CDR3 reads CASSRIQGTYNEQFF. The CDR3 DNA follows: TGTGCCAGCAGTCGGATTCAGGGCACCTACAATGAGCAGTTCTTC.

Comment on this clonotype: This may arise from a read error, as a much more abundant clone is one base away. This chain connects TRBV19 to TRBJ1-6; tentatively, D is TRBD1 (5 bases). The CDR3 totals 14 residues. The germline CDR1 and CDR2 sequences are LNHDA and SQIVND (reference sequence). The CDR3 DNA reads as TGTGCCAGTAGGACGGACATGCCTAATTCACCCCCCCACTTT. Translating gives CASRTDMPNSPPHF.

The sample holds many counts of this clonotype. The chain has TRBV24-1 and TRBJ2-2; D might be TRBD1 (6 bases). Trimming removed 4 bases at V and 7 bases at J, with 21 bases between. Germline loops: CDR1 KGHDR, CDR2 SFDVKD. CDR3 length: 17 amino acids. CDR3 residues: CATSDPSGGAADGELFF. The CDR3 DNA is TGTGCCACCAGTGACCCGAGTGGGGGCGCGGCCGACGGGGAGCTGTTTTTT.

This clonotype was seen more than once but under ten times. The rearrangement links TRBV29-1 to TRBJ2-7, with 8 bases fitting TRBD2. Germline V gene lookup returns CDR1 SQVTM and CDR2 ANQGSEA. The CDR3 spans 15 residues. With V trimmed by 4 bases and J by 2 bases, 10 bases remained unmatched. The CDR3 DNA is TGCAGCGTTGTACTAGCGGTAGGGACCCCCTACGAGCAGTACTTC. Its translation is CSVVLAVGTPYEQYF.

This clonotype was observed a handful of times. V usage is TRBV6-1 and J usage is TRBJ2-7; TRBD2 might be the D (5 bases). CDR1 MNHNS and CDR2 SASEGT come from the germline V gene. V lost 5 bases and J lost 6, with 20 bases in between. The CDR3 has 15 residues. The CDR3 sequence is CASSPGSSAVVEQYF. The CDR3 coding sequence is TGTGCCAGCAGTCCGGGGAGTAGCGCGGTGGTCGAGCAGTACTTC.

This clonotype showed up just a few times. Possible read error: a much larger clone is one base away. The CDR3 DNA reads TGCGCCAGCAGCTTGATTCAGGGGAACACTGAAGCTTTCTTT. This codes for CASSLIQGNTEAFF. The V and J genes are TRBV5-1 and TRBJ1-1, with a tentative D call TRBD1 (5 bases). V shed 1 base and J shed 1 base, with 8 bases lying between them. In germline, CDR1 is SGHRS, CDR2 YFSETQ. The CDR3 totals 14 residues.

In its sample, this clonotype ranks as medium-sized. The CDR3 is CASRLGSGNTIYF. The CDR3 coding sequence is TGTGCCAGCAGACTCGGGTCTGGAAACACCATATATTTT. V usage is TRBV12-3 or TRBV12-4 and J usage is TRBJ1-3; unclear D gene. V lost 6 bases to trimming and J lost 1 base, with 7 bases between them. CDR3 length equals 13 residues.

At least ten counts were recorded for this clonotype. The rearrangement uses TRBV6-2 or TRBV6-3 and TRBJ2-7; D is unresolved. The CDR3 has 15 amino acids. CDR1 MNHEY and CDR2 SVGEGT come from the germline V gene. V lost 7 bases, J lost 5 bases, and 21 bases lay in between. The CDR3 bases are TGTGCCAGCACCATATTTCCCGGGTCTGGCGACGAGCAGTACTTC. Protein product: CASTIFPGSGDEQYF.

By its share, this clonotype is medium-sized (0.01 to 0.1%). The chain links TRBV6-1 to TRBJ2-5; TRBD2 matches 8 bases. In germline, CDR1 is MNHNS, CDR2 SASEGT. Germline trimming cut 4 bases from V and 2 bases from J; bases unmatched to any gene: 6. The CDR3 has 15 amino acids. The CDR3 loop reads CASSGGLVAQETQYF. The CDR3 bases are TGTGCCAGCAGTGGGGGACTAGTAGCGCAAGAGACCCAGTACTTC.

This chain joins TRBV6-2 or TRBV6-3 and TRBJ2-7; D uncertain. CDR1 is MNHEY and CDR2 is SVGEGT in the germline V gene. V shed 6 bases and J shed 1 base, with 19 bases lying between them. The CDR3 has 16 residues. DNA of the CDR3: TGTGCCAGCAGCTACACGGACGCGTCTCCTTCCTACGAGCAGTACTTC. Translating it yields CASSYTDASPSYEQYF.

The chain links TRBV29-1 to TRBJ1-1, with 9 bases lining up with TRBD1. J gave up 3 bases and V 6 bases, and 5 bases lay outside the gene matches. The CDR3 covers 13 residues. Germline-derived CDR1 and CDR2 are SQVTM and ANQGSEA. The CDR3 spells CSVRTGVDTEAFF. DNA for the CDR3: TGCAGCGTCCGGACAGGGGTGGACACTGAAGCTTTCTTT.

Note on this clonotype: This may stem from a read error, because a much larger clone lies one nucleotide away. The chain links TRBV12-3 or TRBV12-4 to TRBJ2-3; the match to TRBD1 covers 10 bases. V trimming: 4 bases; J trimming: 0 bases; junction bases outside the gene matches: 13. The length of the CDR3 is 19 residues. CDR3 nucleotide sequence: TGTGCCAGCAGTTCTCTCTCACTGAGACAGGGGGCGAGCACAGATACGCAGTATTTT. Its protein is CASSSLSLRQGASTDTQYF.

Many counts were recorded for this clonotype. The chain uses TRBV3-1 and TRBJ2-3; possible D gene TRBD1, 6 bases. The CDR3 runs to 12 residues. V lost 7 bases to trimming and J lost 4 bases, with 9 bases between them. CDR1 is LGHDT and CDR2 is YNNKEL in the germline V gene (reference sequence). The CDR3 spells CASNRDPDTQYF. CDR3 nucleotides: TGTGCCAGCAACAGGGACCCAGATACGCAGTATTTT.

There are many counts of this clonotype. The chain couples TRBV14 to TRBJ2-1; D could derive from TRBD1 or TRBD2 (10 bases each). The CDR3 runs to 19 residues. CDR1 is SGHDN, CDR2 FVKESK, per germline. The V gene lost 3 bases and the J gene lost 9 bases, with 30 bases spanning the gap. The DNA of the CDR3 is TGTGCCAGCAGCCAGCAGACAGGGGGCCTAGATGGGACTAGCGCTGAGCAGTTCTTC. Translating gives CASSQQTGGLDGTSAEQFF.

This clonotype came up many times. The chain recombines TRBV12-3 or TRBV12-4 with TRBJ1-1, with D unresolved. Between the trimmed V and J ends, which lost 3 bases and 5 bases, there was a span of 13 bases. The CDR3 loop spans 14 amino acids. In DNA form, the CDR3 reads TGTGCCAGCAGTTTTAAAGGCGGGAGTACTGAAGCTTTCTTT. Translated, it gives CASSFKGGSTEAFF.

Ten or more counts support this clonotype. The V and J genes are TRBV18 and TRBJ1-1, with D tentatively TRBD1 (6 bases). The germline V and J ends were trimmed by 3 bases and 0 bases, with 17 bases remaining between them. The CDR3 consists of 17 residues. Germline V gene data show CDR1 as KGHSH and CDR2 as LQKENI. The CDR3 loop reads CASSPRTDQSLNTEAFF. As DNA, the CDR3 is TGTGCCAGCTCACCCCGGACAGACCAATCGCTGAACACTGAAGCTTTCTTT.

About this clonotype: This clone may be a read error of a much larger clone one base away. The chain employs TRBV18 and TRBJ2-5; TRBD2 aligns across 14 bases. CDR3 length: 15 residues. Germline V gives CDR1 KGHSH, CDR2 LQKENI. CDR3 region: CASSPPGLAGETRYF. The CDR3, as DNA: TGTGCCAGCTCACCACCGGGACTAGCGGGAGAGACCCGGTACTTC.

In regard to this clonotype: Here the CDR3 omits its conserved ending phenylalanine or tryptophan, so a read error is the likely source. The CDR3, as DNA: TGTGCCAGCAGTTTATTTTCAAGGAACACCGAAGCTTTCATT. Translated, it gives CASSLFSRNTEAFI. The V call is TRBV28, the J call TRBJ1-1; D not certain. Germline V gene sequence: CDR1 MDHEN, CDR2 SYDVKM. The CDR3 has 14 residues.

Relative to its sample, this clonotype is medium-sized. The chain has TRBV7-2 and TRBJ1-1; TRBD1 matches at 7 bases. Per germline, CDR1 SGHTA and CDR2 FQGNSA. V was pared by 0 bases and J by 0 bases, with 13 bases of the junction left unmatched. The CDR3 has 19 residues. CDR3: CASSLARAGGVSVNTEAFF. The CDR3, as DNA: TGTGCCAGCAGCTTAGCGAGGGCAGGGGGGGTTTCGGTGAACACTGAAGCTTTCTTT.

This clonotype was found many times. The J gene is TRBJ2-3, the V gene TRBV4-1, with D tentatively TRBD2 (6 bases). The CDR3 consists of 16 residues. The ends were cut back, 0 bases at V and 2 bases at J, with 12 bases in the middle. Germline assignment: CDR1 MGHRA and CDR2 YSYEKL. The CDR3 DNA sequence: TGCGCCAGCAGCCAAGAAGGTGGGCGGGACACAGATACGCAGTATTTT. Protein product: CASSQEGGRDTDTQYF.